This T cell receptor beta chain appears in the sequencing data of a study of cytomegalovirus exposure and HLA in healthy donors. CDR1 and CDR2 from the germline V gene are GTSNPN and SVGIG (reference sequence). The CDR3 spans 12 residues. V lost 2 bases and J lost 5, with 9 bases in between. Notes on the study in general: A few V segments could not be told apart, such as TRBV6-2 and TRBV6-3, and were left out. A later analysis linked a missense DCLRE1C variant to TCR beta V- and J-gene trimming.

It was healthy bone marrow donors who served as donors. Note on this clone: Its specificity is unknown. Other DNA sequences from this sample encode an identical CDR3 as well.

The PCR made use of 60 Vbeta and 13 Jbeta primers. Data came from immunoSEQ multiplex PCR; TCRdb stores just in-frame clones and leaves some out. The sample shows around 150,000 clones, around three quarters of them seen only once. The chain has TRBV30 and TRBJ2-5; D gene unclear. The sequenced sample was PBMCs. The receptor was derived from a woman in her 40s in good health and CMV-seronegative. CDR3: CAWSLSGETQYF. Written as DNA, the CDR3 is TGTGCCTGGAGTCTGTCGGGTGAGACCCAGTACTTC.